Listed below are T cell receptor beta chains from one sample, sequenced in a study of cytomegalovirus exposure and HLA in healthy donors. The repertoire was sequenced with immunoSEQ multiplex PCR; TCRdb's copy has only in-frame clones and lacks some. The repertoire includes about 68,000 clones, 80% to 90% of them detected once, and 6.5% to 8% sits in the top ten. Input material: PBMCs. Receptors originate from a human donor in good health. Each CDR3 is given with its conserved first and last residue. Each record gives: V gene, J gene, D gene, clone size, CDR3 DNA, CDR3 protein. A D gene is named only where the DNA matches it firmly. Some rows have no size entry. The others give once, few or many, or a class for an expanded clone.

>TRBV5-4|TRBJ2-1|NA|once
TGTGCCAGCAGACCGGGACTCCTTTCGTACAATGAGCAGTTCTTC
CASRPGLLSYNEQFF
>TRBV29-1|TRBJ2-3|NA|NA
TGCAGCGTCAGGGGAGGGGGAGATACGCAGTATTTT
CSVRGGGDTQYF
>TRBV7-3|TRBJ2-7|TRBD1|NA
TGTGCCAGCAGCTTAAAGGACAGGGGGCTATACGAGCAGTACTTC
CASSLKDRGLYEQYF
>TRBV11-3|TRBJ2-7|TRBD1|NA
TGTGCCAGCAGCTTGGGCAGGGGGTCTTACGAGCAGTACTTC
CASSLGRGSYEQYF
>TRBV28|TRBJ2-7|TRBD1|NA
TGTGCCACCCGACAGGGTACAAACTACGAGCAGTACTTC
CATRQGTNYEQYF
>TRBV19|TRBJ1-2|TRBD1|NA
TGTGCCAGTAGTCCGGGACAGGGGGCCGACTATGGCTACACCTTC
CASSPGQGADYGYTF
>TRBV6-5|TRBJ2-7|TRBD1|NA
TGTGCCAGCAGTGGGCATAACAGGGGGACCTACGAGCAGTACTTC
CASSGHNRGTYEQYF
>TRBV2|TRBJ2-7|NA|NA
TGTGCCAGCAGACAGGACTCCTACGAGCAGTACTTC
CASRQDSYEQYF
>TRBV30|TRBJ2-3|NA|once
TGTGCCTGGAGGGCCCTAGCTAAGGCCGATACGCAGTATTTT
CAWRALAKADTQYF
>TRBV7-9|TRBJ1-1|NA|NA
TGTGCCAGCAGCTTAGCCCGGGGTACTGAAGCTTTCTTT
CASSLARGTEAFF
>TRBV28|TRBJ1-2|NA|NA
TGTGCCAGCAAAGGACAGAATTACCATTATGGCTACACCTTC
CASKGQNYHYGYTF
>TRBV6-1|TRBJ1-2|NA|NA
TGTGCCAGCAGGGAGACAGACTACTATGGCTACACCTTC
CASRETDYYGYTF
>TRBV10-3|TRBJ1-5|NA|NA
TGTGCCATCAGTGCCCAGGGCGGAGATCAGCCCCAGCATTTT
CAISAQGGDQPQHF
>TRBV10-1|TRBJ2-7|NA|NA
TGCGCCAGCAGCCGCGGACTGGATTACGAGCAGTACTTC
CASSRGLDYEQYF
>TRBV19|TRBJ2-3|NA|NA
TGTGCCAGTAGTACCGGAGCTTTCACGGATACGCAGTATTTT
CASSTGAFTDTQYF
>TRBV11-3|TRBJ2-3|NA|NA
TGTGCCAGCAGCTTAGGAGGGTTGAGCACAGATACGCAGTATTTT
CASSLGGLSTDTQYF
>TRBV5-1|TRBJ2-7|NA|NA
TGCGCCAGCAGGACGACAGGGAGGCACGAGCAGTACTTC
CASRTTGRHEQYF
>TRBV9|TRBJ2-7|TRBD2|NA
TGTGCCGGCAGCGCCTCCGGGAATTGGGTTGGCGCGGGGGGGAAGTACGAGCAGTACTTC
CAGSASGNWVGAGGKYEQYF
>TRBV4-1|TRBJ1-1|TRBD1|few
TGCGCCAGCAGCCAAGTCCCGACAGGGTGGAATACTGAAGCTTTCTTT
CASSQVPTGWNTEAFF
>TRBV7-9|TRBJ1-6|NA|NA
TGTGCCAGCAGCCCTACGACACCTAATTCACCCCTCCACTTT
CASSPTTPNSPLHF
>TRBV6-6|TRBJ2-7|NA|few
TGTGCCAGCAGCCCCACACAGTCCTCCTACGAGCAGTACTTC
CASSPTQSSYEQYF
>TRBV7-7|TRBJ2-5|NA|NA
TGTGCCAGCAGCTTTGAGGGCAAACGAGAGACCCAGTACTTC
CASSFEGKRETQYF
>TRBV28|TRBJ1-2|NA|NA
TGTGCCAGCTACCTCAACAATGGCTACACCTTC
CASYLNNGYTF
>TRBV28|TRBJ1-5|NA|once
TGTGCCAGCAACCGGGGGGGAGGTTCTCAGCCCCAGCATTTT
CASNRGGGSQPQHF
>TRBV28|TRBJ1-1|NA|NA
TGTGCCAGCAGTGAACTCAGGAAGACTGAAGCTTTCTTT
CASSELRKTEAFF
>TRBV6-6|TRBJ1-5|TRBD1|few
TGTGCCAGCAGAAGGGGACAGGGCGGCAATCAGCCCCAGCATTTT
CASRRGQGGNQPQHF
>TRBV5-6|TRBJ2-2|TRBD2|few
TGTGCCAGCAGCTTGGCGCGACCCCGGGGGGGCAGCACCGGGGAGCTGTTTTTT
CASSLARPRGGSTGELFF
>TRBV12-5|TRBJ2-7|TRBD2|NA
TGTGCTAGTGGTTCTCTGGGGGGGATGGACGAGCAGTACTTC
CASGSLGGMDEQYF
>TRBV29-1|TRBJ1-2|TRBD1|NA
TGCAGCGTGGCAACAAACGGACAGGGGAACTATGGCTACACCTTC
CSVATNGQGNYGYTF
>TRBV19|TRBJ1-5|TRBD1|NA
TGTGCCAGTAGTGCTCAAGACAGGGGTGGCGGTCAGCCCCAGCATTTT
CASSAQDRGGGQPQHF
>TRBV7-9|TRBJ2-7|NA|NA
TGTGCCAGCAGCTTGGGAGGTTATTACGAGCAGTACTTC
CASSLGGYYEQYF
>TRBV11-3|TRBJ2-5|NA|NA
TGTGCCAGCAGCCCGGAGGGGGGGACGGAGACCCAGTACTTC
CASSPEGGTETQYF
>TRBV2|TRBJ2-6|TRBD1|NA
TGTGCCAGCAACCCCTGGACAGGGGGCTCTGGGGCCAACGTCCTGACTTTC
CASNPWTGGSGANVLTF
>TRBV10-3|TRBJ1-6|NA|once
TGTGCCATCAGTGGAGGATTGAATTCACCCCTCCACTTT
CAISGGLNSPLHF
>TRBV6-5|TRBJ1-3|NA|NA
TGTGCCAGCAGTCTCGAGCGCGTTCCTGGAAACACCATATATTTT
CASSLERVPGNTIYF
>TRBV7-2|TRBJ2-5|TRBD1|NA
TGTGCCAGCAGCTTAGGACAGGGGGTCGCGGAGACCCAGTACTTC
CASSLGQGVAETQYF
>TRBV30|TRBJ2-5|TRBD1|NA
TGTGCCTGTCAGGACAGGGCTACTGACACCCAAGAGACCCAGTACTTC
CACQDRATDTQETQYF